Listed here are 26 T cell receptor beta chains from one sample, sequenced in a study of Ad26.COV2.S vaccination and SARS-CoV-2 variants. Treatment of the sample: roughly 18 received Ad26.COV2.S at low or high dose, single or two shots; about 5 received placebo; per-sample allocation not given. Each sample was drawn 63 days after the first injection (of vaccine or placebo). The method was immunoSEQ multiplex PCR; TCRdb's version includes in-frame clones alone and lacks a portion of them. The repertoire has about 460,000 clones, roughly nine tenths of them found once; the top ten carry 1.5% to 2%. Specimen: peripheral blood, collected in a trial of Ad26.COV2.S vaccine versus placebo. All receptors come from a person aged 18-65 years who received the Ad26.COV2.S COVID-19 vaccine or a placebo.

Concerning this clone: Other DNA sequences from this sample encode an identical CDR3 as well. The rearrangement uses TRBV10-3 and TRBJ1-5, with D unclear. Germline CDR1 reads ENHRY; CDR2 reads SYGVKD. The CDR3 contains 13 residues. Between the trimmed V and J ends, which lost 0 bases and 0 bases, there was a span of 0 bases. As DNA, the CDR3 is TGTGCCATCAGTGAGTCTAGCAATCAGCCCCAGCATTTT. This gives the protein CAISESSNQPQHF.

CDR3 protein: CASSPPKSSRELWQETQYF. The CDR3 DNA reads TGTGCCAGCTCACCCCCAAAGTCGAGTAGGGAGCTATGGCAAGAGACCCAGTACTTC. The chain is built from TRBV18 and TRBJ2-5, with D perhaps TRBD2 (5 bases). This CDR3 has 19 residues. Looked up from germline, CDR1 is KGHSH and CDR2 is LQKENI. V dropped 3 bases and J dropped 2 bases, with 25 bases sitting between them.

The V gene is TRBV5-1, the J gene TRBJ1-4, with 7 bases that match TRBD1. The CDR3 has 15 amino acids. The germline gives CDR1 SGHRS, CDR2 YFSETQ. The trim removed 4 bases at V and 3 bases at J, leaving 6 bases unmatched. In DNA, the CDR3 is TGCGCCAGCAGCCAGAGACAGGGCGCTAATGAAAAACTGTTTTTT. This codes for CASSQRQGANEKLFF.

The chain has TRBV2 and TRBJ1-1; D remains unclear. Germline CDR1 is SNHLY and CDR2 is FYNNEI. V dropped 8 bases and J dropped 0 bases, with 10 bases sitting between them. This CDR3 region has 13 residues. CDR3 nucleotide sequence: TGTGCCAGCGGTGGCAGGATGAACACTGAAGCTTTCTTT. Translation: CASGGRMNTEAFF.

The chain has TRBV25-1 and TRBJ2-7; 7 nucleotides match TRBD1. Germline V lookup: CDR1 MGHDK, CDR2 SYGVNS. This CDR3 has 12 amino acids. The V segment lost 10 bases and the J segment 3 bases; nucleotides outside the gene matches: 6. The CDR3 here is CATGTALYEQYF. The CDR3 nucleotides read TGTGCCACCGGGACAGCGCTCTACGAGCAGTACTTC.

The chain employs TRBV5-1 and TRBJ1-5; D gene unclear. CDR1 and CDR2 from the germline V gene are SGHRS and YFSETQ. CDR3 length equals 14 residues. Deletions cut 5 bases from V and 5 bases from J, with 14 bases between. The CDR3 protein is CASSTGVSDQPQHF. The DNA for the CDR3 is TGCGCCAGCAGTACCGGGGTGAGTGATCAGCCCCAGCATTTT.

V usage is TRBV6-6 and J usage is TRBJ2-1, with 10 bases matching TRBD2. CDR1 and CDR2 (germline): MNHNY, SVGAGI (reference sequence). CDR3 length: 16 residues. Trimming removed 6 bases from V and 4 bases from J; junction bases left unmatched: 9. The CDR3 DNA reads TGTGCCAGCAGCGGCGCTCTAGCGGGAGTGTACAATGAGCAGTTCTTC. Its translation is CASSGALAGVYNEQFF.

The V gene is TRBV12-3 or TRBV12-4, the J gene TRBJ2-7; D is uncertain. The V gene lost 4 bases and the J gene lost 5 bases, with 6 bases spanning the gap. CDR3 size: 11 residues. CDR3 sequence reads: CASSSFHEQYF. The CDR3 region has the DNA TGTGCCAGCAGTTCTTTCCACGAGCAGTACTTC.

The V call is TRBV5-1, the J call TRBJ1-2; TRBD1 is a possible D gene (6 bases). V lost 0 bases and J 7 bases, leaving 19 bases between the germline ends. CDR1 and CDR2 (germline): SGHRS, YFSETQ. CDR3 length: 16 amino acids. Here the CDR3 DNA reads TGCGCCAGCAGCTTGGACGTTTTCTTGCAGGGGTCTGGCTACACCTTC. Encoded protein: CASSLDVFLQGSGYTF.

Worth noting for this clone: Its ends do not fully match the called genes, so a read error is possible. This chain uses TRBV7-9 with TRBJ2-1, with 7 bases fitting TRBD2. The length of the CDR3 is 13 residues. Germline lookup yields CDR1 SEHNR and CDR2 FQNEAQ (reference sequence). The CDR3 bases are TGTGCCAGCAGTTTAGTTGCGGGAGATGAGCAGTTCTTC. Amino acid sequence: CASSLVAGDEQFF.

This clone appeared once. CDR3 in amino acids: CASSSLNRDVGYTF. In DNA, the CDR3 is TGTGCCAGCAGCTCCTTAAACCGGGACGTTGGCTACACCTTC. The rearrangement links TRBV11-2 to TRBJ1-2; TRBD1 might be the D (5 bases). The CDR3 covers 14 residues. V gave up 4 bases and J gave up 7 bases, with 16 bases separating them. The V gene's germline CDR1 is SGHAT and CDR2 FQNNGV.

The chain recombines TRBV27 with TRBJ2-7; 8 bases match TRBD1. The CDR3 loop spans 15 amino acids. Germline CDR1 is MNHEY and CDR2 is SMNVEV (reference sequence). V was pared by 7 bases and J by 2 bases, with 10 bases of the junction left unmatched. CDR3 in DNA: TGTGCCAGCAAACACAGGGGGTTGGAGGCCTACGAGCAGTACTTC. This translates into CASKHRGLEAYEQYF.

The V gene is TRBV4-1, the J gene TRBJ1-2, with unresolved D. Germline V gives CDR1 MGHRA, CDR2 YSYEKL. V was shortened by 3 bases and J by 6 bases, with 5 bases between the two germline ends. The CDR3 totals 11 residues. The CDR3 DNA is TGCGCCAGCAGCCACCTTCATGGCTACACCTTC. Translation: CASSHLHGYTF.

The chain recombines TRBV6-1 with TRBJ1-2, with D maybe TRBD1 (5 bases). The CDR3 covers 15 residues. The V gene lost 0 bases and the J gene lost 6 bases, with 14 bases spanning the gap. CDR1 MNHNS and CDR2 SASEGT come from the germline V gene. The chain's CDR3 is CASSEAYRGPHGYTF. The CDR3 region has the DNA TGTGCCAGCAGTGAAGCCTACCGGGGCCCCCATGGCTACACCTTC.

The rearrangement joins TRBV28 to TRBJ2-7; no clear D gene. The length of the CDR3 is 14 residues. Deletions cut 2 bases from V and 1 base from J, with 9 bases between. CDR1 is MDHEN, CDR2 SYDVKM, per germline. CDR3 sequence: CASSLGTTSYEQYF. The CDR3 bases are TGTGCCAGCAGTTTAGGCACCACTTCCTACGAGCAGTACTTC.

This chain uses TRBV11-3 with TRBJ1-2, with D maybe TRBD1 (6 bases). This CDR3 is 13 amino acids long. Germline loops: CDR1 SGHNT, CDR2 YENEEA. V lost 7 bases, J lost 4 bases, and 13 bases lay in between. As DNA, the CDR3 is TGTGCCAGCACCCTAGAAGGGGGCTATGGCTACACCTTC. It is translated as CASTLEGGYGYTF.

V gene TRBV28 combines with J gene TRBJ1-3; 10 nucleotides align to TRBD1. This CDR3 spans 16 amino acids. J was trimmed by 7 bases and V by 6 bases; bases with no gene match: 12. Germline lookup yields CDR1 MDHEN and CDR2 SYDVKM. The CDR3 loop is CASRPGTGARGNTIYF. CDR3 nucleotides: TGTGCCAGCAGGCCCGGGACAGGGGCAAGAGGGAACACCATATATTTT.

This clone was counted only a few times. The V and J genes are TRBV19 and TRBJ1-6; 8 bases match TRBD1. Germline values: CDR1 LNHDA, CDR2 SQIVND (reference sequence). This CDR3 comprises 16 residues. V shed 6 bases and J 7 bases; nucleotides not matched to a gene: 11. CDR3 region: CASSPSQGAKNSPLHF. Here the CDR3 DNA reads TGTGCCAGTAGCCCTAGCCAGGGGGCGAAAAATTCACCCCTCCACTTT. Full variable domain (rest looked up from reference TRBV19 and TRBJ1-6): DGGITQSPKYLFRKEGQNVTLSCEQNLNHDAMYWYRQDPGQGLRLIYYSQIVNDFQKGDIAEGYSVSREKKESFPLTVTSAQKNPTAFYLCASSPSQGAKNSPLHFGNGTRLTVT.

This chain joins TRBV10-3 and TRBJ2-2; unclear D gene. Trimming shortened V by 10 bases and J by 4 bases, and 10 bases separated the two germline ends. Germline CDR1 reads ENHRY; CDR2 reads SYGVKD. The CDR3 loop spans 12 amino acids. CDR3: CASGRITGELFF. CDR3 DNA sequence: TGTGCCAGTGGACGGATCACCGGGGAGCTGTTTTTT.

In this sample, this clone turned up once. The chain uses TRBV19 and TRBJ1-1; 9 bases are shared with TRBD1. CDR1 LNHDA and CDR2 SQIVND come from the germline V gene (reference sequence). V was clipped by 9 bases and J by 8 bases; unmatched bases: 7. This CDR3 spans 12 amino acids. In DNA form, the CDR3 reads TGTGCCAGCCGGGACAGGGAGGCCGAAGCTTTCTTT. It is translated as CASRDREAEAFF.

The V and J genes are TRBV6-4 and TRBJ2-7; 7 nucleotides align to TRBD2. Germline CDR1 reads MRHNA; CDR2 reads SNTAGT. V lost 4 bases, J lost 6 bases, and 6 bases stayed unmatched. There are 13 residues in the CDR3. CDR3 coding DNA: TGTGCCAGCAGTGTCGCGGCGGGAGCCGAGCAGTACTTC. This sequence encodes CASSVAAGAEQYF.

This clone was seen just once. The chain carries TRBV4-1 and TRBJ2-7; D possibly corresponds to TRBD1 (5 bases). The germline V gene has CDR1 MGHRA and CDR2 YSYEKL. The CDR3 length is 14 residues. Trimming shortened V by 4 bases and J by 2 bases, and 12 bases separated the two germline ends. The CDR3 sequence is CASSLRGSTYEQYF. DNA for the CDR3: TGCGCCAGCAGCCTAAGGGGATCCACCTACGAGCAGTACTTC.

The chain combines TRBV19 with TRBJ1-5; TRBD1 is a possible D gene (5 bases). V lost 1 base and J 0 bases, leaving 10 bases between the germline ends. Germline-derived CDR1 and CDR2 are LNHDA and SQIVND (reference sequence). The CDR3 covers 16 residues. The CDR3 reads CASSIGGEDSNQPQHF. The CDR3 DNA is TGTGCCAGTAGTATAGGAGGGGAGGATAGCAATCAGCCCCAGCATTTT.

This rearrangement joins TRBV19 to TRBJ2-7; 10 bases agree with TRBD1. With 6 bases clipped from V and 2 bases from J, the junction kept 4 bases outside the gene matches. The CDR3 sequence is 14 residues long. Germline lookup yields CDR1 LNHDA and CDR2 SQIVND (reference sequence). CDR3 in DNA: TGTGCCAGTAGCGACAGGGGGCGAACCTACGAGCAGTACTTC. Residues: CASSDRGRTYEQYF.

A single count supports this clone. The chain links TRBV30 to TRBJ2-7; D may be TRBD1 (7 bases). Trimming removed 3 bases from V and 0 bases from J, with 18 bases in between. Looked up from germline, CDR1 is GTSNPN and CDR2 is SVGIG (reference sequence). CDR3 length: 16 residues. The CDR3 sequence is CAWRGRGQGGSYEQYF. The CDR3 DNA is TGTGCCTGGAGGGGGCGGGGCCAGGGGGGCTCCTACGAGCAGTACTTC.

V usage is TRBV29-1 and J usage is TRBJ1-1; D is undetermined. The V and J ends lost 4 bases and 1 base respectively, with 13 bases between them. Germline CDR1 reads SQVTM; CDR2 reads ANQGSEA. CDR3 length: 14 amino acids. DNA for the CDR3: TGCAGCGTTGGCGGCGGCAGTGAGAACACTGAAGCTTTCTTT. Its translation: CSVGGGSENTEAFF.